These T cell receptor beta chains were read from a single sample in a study of blood T cell repertoires in COVID-19. Using immunoSEQ multiplex PCR, the repertoire was profiled, and TCRdb retains in-frame clones only, with some absent. The sample shows about 170,000 clones, around 80% of them seen only once. The source material was PBMCs or T cells enriched from blood (not recorded which). All receptors derive from an older woman in a cohort exposed to, infected with or recovered from COVID-19 (not recorded which). The CDR3 runs from the conserved cysteine through the conserved F or W. D genes are given only for firm matches. Clone size is shown for a subset of rows, as once, few, many or a class of expanded clone.

abundance	v_gene	j_gene	d_gene	CDR3aa	CDR3nt
-	TRBV12-3/TRBV12-4	TRBJ2-5	-	CASSLNNQETQYF	TGTGCCAGCAGTTTGAACAATCAAGAGACCCAGTACTTC
few	TRBV7-3	TRBJ2-1	TRBD2	CASSLTMGGGSSYNEQFF	TGTGCCAGCAGCTTAACGATGGGCGGGGGTAGCTCCTACAATGAGCAGTTCTTC
-	TRBV11-3	TRBJ2-7	-	CASSLSAGLPTEQYF	TGTGCCAGCAGCTTATCTGCGGGACTCCCTACCGAGCAGTACTTC
-	TRBV5-5	TRBJ2-3	-	CASSRQGGQLFLGDTQYF	TGTGCCAGCAGCCGGCAGGGAGGTCAATTGTTTTTGGGAGATACGCAGTATTTT
-	TRBV6-6	TRBJ2-6	-	CASSLRHTTRSGANVLTF	TGTGCCAGCAGTCTAAGACACACAACACGATCTGGGGCCAACGTCCTGACTTTC
-	TRBV10-3	TRBJ2-1	TRBD2	CAISVAGGFNEQFF	TGTGCCATCAGTGTAGCGGGAGGGTTCAATGAGCAGTTCTTC
-	TRBV7-3	TRBJ2-2	TRBD2	CASSLLGLAPLPNTGELFF	TGTGCCAGCAGCTTATTGGGACTAGCGCCCCTGCCGAACACCGGGGAGCTGTTTTTT
many	TRBV30	TRBJ2-5	TRBD1	CAWDRVKTQYF	TGTGCCTGGGACAGGGTAAAGACCCAGTACTTC
-	TRBV4-3	TRBJ1-1	-	CASSPRGTSNTEAFF	TGCGCCAGCAGCCCAAGGGGAACTAGCAACACTGAAGCTTTCTTT
-	TRBV25-1	TRBJ1-5	-	CASSESSGPQHF	TGTGCCAGCAGTGAATCGTCAGGGCCCCAGCATTTT
-	TRBV6-6	TRBJ2-1	-	CASTDRRGGQFF	TGTGCCAGCACCGATCGGAGGGGAGGACAGTTCTTC
-	TRBV4-2	TRBJ1-2	TRBD1	CASSQDPPSRDSPPTKYGYTF	TGTGCCAGCAGCCAAGATCCTCCTTCCAGGGACAGTCCCCCGACGAAGTATGGCTACACCTTC
-	TRBV5-1	TRBJ2-1	TRBD2	CASSPRGTSGMREQFF	TGCGCCAGCAGTCCTAGGGGGACTAGCGGGATGAGGGAGCAGTTCTTC
-	TRBV3-1/TRBV3-2	TRBJ2-5	-	CASSHPNSEETQYF	TGTGCCAGCAGCCACCCCAATTCAGAAGAGACCCAGTACTTC
once	TRBV19	TRBJ2-2	TRBD1	CASSFHTGVGTGELFF	TGTGCCAGTAGTTTCCATACAGGGGTCGGCACCGGGGAGCTGTTTTTT
-	TRBV4-2	TRBJ1-1	-	CASSQDMQGGMNTEAFF	TGTGCCAGCAGCCAAGATATGCAGGGAGGAATGAACACTGAAGCTTTCTTT
-	TRBV28	TRBJ2-3	TRBD2	CASSPLGGRGDTQYF	TGTGCCAGCAGTCCCCTGGGAGGGCGGGGAGATACGCAGTATTTT
once	TRBV7-9	TRBJ2-1	-	CASSLAYAAGANEQFF	TGTGCCAGCAGCTTAGCCTATGCGGCAGGGGCCAATGAGCAGTTCTTC
-	TRBV7-9	TRBJ1-1	TRBD1	CASSLRQGGNTEAFF	TGTGCCAGCAGCTTGAGACAGGGGGGGAACACTGAAGCTTTCTTT
few	TRBV11-3	TRBJ2-1	TRBD1	CASRPGQGNNEQFF	TGTGCCAGCAGACCGGGACAGGGTAACAATGAGCAGTTCTTC
-	TRBV9	TRBJ2-7	TRBD2	CASSATSGSSYEQYF	TGTGCCAGCAGCGCCACTAGCGGGAGCTCCTACGAGCAGTACTTC
-	TRBV3-1/TRBV3-2	TRBJ1-4	-	CASSQVEGVGQLFF	TGTGCCAGCAGCCAAGTGGAGGGCGTTGGGCAACTGTTTTTT
-	TRBV18	TRBJ2-7	-	CASSPPGADEQYF	TGTGCCAGCTCACCTCCAGGGGCGGACGAGCAGTACTTC
-	TRBV7-2	TRBJ2-7	-	CASSLALADRYEQYF	TGTGCCAGCAGCTTAGCACTAGCAGACCGCTACGAGCAGTACTTC
-	TRBV11-2	TRBJ1-5	-	CASSFLNRIKYSNQPQHF	TGTGCCAGCAGCTTTCTTAACAGGATAAAATATAGCAATCAGCCCCAGCATTTT
once	TRBV21-1	TRBJ2-7	-	CASRTDGTGMWEQYF	TGTGCCAGCCGGACAGACGGGACAGGGATGTGGGAGCAGTACTTC